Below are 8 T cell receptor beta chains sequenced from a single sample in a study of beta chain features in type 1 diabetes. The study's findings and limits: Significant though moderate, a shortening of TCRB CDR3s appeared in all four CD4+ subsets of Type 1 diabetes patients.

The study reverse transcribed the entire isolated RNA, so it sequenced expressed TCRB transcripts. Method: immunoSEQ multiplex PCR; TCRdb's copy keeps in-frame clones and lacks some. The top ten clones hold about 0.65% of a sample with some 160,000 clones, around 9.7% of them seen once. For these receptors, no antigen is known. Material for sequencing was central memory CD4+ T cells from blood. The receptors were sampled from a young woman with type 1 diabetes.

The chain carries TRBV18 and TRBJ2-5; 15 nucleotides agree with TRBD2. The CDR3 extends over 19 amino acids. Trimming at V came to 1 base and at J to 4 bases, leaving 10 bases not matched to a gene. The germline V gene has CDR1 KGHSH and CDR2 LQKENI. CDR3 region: CASSPLEAGLAGGGETQYF. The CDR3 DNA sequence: TGTGCCAGCTCACCACTCGAGGCGGGACTAGCGGGAGGCGGAGAGACCCAGTACTTC. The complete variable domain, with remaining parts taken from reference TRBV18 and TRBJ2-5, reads NAGVMQNPRHLVRRRGQEARLRCSPMKGHSHVYWYRQLPEEGLKFMVYLQKENIIDESGMPKERFSAEFPKEGPSILRIQQVVRGDSAAYFCASSPLEAGLAGGGETQYFGPGTRLLVL.

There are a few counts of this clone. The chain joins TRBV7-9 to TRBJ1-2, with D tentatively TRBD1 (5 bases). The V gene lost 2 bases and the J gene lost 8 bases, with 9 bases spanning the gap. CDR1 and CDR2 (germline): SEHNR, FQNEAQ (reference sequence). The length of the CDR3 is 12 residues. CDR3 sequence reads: CASSLPGVGYTF. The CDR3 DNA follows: TGTGCCAGCAGCTTACCGGGGGTCGGCTACACCTTC. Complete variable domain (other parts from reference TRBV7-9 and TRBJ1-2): DTGVSQNPRHKITKRGQNVTFRCDPISEHNRLYWYRQTLGQGPEFLTYFQNEAQLEKSRLLSDRFSAERPKGSFSTLEIQRTEQGDSAMYLCASSLPGVGYTFGSGTRLTVV.

The CDR3 region is CASSEGLAGVMNIQYF. The DNA for the CDR3 is TGTGCCAGCAGCGAGGGACTAGCGGGAGTAATGAACATTCAGTACTTC. J is TRBJ2-4 and V is TRBV9, with 14 positions matching TRBD2. V was clipped by 3 bases and J by 7 bases; unmatched bases: 6. This CDR3 comprises 16 residues. CDR1 is SGDLS, CDR2 YYNGEE, per germline.

Written as DNA, the CDR3 is TGTGCCAGCAGGGAGGGTCCCTACGAGCAGTACTTC. Protein sequence: CASREGPYEQYF. The chain employs TRBV28 and TRBJ2-7; D perhaps matches TRBD2 (6 bases). The CDR3 loop spans 12 amino acids. Germline-derived CDR1 and CDR2 are MDHEN and SYDVKM. Between the trimmed V and J ends, which lost 6 bases and 2 bases, there was a span of 8 bases.

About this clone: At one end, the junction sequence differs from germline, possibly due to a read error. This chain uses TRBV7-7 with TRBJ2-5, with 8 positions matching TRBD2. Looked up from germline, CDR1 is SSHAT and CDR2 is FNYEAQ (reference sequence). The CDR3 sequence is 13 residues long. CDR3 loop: CASSPGGGETQYF. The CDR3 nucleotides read TGTGCTAGCAGCCCGGGAGGGGGGGAGACCCAGTACTTC. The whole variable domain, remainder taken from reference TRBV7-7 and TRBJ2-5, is GAGVSQSPRYKVTKRGQDVTLRCDPISSHATLYWYQQALGQGPEFLTYFNYEAQPDKSGLPSDRFSAERPEGSISTLTIQRTEQRDSAMYRCASSPGGGETQYFGPGTRLLVL.

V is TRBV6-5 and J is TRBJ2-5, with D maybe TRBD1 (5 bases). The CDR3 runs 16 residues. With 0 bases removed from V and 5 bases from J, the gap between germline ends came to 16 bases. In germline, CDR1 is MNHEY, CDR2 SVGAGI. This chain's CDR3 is CASSYSTNGWGETQYF. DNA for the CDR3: TGTGCCAGCAGTTACTCGACCAATGGATGGGGCGAGACCCAGTACTTC.

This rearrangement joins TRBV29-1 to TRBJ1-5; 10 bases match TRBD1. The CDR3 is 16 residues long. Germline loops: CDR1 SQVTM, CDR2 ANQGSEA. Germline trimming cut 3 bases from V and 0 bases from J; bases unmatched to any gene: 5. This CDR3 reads CSVERQGAASNQPQHF. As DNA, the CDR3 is TGCAGCGTTGAGAGACAGGGGGCTGCTAGCAATCAGCCCCAGCATTTT.

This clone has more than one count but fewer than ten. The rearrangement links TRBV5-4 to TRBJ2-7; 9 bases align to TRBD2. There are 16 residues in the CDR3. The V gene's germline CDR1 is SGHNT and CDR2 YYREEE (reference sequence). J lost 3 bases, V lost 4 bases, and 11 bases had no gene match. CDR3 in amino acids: CASSQSPSGINYEQYF. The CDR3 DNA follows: TGTGCCAGCAGCCAATCTCCTAGCGGGATAAACTACGAGCAGTACTTC. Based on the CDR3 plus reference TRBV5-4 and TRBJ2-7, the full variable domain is ETGVTQSPTHLIKTRGQQVTLRCSSQSGHNTVSWYQQALGQGPQFIFQYYREEENGRGNFPPRFSGLQFPNYSSELNVNALELDDSALYLCASSQSPSGINYEQYFGPGTRLTVT.